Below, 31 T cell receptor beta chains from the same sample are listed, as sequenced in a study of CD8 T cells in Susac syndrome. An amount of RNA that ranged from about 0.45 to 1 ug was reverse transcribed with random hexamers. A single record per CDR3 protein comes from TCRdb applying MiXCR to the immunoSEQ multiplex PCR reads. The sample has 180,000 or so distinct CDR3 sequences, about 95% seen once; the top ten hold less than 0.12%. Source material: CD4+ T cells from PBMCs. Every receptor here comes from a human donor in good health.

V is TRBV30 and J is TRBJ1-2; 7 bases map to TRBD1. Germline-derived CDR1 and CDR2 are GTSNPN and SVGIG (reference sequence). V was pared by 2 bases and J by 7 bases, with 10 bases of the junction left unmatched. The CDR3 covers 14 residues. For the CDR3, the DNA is TGTGCCTGGAGTCCTATAGACAGGGAAGTTGGCTACACCTTC. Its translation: CAWSPIDREVGYTF.

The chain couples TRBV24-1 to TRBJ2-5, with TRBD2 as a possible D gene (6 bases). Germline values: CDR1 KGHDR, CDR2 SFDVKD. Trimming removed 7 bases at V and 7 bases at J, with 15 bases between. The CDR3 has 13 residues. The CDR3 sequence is CATSGGPLRTQYF. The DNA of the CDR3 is TGTGCCACCAGCGGGGGTCCCCTACGGACCCAGTACTTC.

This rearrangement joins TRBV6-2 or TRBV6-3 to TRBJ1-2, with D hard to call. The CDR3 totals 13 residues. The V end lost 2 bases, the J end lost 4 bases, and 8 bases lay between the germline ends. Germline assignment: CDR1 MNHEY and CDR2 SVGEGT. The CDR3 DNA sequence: TGTGCCAGCAGTTACCGAAATATCTATGGCTACACCTTC. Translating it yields CASSYRNIYGYTF.

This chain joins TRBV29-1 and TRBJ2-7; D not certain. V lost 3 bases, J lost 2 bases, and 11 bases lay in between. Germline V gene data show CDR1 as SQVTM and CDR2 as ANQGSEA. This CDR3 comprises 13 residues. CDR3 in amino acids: CSVDRGEAYEQYF. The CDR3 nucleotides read TGCAGCGTTGACCGCGGAGAAGCCTACGAGCAGTACTTC.

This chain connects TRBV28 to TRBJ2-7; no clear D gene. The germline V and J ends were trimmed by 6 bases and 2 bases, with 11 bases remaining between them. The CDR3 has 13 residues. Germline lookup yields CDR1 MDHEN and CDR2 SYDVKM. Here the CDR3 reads CASRGWGAYEQYF. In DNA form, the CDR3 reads TGTGCCAGCAGGGGCTGGGGTGCCTACGAGCAGTACTTC. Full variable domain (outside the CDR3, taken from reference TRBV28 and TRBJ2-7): DVKVTQSSRYLVKRTGEKVFLECVQDMDHENMFWYRQDPGLGLRLIYFSYDVKMKEKGDIPEGYSVSREKKERFSLILESASTNQTSMYLCASRGWGAYEQYFGPGTRLTVT.

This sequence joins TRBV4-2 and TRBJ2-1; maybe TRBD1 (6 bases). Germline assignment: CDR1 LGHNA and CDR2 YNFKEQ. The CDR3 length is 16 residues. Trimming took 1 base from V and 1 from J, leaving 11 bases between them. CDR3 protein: CASSQADSSSYNEQFF. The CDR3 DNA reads TGTGCCAGCAGCCAAGCGGACAGCAGTTCCTACAATGAGCAGTTCTTC.

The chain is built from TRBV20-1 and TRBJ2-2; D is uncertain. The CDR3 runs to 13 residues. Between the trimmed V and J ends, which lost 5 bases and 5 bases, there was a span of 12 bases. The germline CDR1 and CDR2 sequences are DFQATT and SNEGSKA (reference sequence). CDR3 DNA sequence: TGCAGTGCTTTCTCGTTCAAAACCGGGGAGCTGTTTTTT. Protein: CSAFSFKTGELFF.

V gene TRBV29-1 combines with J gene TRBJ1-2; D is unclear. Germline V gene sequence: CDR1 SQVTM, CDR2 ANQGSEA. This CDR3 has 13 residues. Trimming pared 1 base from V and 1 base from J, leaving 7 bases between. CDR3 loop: CSVEAALNYGYTF. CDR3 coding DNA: TGCAGCGTTGAAGCCGCCCTTAACTATGGCTACACCTTC.

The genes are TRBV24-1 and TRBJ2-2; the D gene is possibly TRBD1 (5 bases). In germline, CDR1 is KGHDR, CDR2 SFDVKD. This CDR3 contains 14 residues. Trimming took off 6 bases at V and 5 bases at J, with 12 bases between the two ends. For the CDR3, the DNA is TGTGCCACCAGTTCCCAGGGTGGAACCGGGGAGCTGTTTTTT. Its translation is CATSSQGGTGELFF.

CDR3 DNA: TGCGCCAGCAGCCAAGGGGGACTTTCCACAGATACGCAGTATTTT. Its protein is CASSQGGLSTDTQYF. The chain has TRBV4-3 and TRBJ2-3, with TRBD2 as a possible D gene (6 bases). Trimming removed 1 base at V and 2 bases at J, with 10 bases between. The V gene's germline CDR1 is LGHNA and CDR2 YSLEER. This CDR3 contains 15 residues.

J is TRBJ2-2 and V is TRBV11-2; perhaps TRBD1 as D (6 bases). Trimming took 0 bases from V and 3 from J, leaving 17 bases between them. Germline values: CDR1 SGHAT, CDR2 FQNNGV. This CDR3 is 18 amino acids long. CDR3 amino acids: CASSLDPRDTDYTGELFF. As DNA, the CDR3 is TGTGCCAGCAGCTTAGATCCACGGGACACGGACTACACCGGGGAGCTGTTTTTT. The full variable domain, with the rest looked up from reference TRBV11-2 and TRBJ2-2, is EAGVAQSPRYKIIEKRQSVAFWCNPISGHATLYWYQQILGQGPKLLIQFQNNGVVDDSQLPKDRFSAERLKGVDSTLKIQPAKLEDSAVYLCASSLDPRDTDYTGELFFGEGSRLTVL.

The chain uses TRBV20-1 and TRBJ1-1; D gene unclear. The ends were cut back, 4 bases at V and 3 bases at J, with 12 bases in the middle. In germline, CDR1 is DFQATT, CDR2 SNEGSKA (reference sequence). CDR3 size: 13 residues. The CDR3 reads CSATQAGDTEAFF. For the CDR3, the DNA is TGCAGTGCTACTCAGGCCGGAGACACTGAAGCTTTCTTT.

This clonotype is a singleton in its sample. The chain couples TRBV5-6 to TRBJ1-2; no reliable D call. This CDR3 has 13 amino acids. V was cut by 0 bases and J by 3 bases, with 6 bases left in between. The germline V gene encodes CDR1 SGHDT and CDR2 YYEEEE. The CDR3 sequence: CASSLGTYYGYTF. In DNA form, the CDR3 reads TGTGCCAGCAGCTTGGGGACCTACTATGGCTACACCTTC.

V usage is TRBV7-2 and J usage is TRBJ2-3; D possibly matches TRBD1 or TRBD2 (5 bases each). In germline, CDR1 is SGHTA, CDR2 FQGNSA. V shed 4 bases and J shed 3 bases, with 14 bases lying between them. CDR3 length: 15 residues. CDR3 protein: CASSSQWGGTDTQYF. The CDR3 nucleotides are TGTGCCAGCAGCTCCCAGTGGGGCGGGACAGATACGCAGTATTTT.

The CDR3 DNA follows: TGTGCCAGCAGTGAAGCGCAACGTCAGCCCCAGCATTTT. Encoded protein: CASSEAQRQPQHF. The chain is built from TRBV2 and TRBJ1-5; D is unresolved. V shed 0 bases and J shed 6 bases, with 6 bases lying between them. CDR1 is SNHLY, CDR2 FYNNEI, per germline. The CDR3 consists of 13 residues.

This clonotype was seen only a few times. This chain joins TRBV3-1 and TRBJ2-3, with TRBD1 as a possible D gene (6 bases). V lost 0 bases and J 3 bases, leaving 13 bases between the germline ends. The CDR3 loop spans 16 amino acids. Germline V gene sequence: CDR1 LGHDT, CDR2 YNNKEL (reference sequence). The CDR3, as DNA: TGTGCCAGCAGCCAAGAAGGGGGATTGGGAACAGATACGCAGTATTTT. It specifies CASSQEGGLGTDTQYF.

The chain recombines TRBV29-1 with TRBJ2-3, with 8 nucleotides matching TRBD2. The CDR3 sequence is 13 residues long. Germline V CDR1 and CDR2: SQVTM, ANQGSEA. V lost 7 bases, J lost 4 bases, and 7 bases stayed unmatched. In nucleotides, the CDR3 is TGCAGCGAAGCGGGAGCTCGCGCAGATACGCAGTATTTT. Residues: CSEAGARADTQYF.

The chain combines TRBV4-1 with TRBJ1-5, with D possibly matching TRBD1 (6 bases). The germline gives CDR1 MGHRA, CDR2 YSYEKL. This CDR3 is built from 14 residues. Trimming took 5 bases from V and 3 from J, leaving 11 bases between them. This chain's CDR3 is CASSADRSNQPQHF. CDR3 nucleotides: TGCGCCAGCAGCGCGGACAGATCCAATCAGCCCCAGCATTTT.

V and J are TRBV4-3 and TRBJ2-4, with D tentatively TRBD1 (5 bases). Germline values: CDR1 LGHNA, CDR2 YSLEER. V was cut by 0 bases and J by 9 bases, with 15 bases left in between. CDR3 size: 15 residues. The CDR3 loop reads CASSQDRFRVGIQYF. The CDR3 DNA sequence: TGCGCCAGCAGCCAAGATAGGTTCAGGGTTGGCATTCAGTACTTC.

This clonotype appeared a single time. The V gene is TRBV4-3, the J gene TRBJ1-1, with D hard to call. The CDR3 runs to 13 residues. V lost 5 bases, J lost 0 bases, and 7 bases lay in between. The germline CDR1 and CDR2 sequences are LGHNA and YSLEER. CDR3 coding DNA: TGCGCCAGCAGCGAGACGATGAACACTGAAGCTTTCTTT. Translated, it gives CASSETMNTEAFF.

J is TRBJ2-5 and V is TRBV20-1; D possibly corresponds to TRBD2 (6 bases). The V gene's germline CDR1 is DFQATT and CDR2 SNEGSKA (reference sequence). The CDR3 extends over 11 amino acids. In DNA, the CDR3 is TGCAGCCAGCGGGACCAAGAGACCCAGTACTTC. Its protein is CSQRDQETQYF.

The CDR3 region is CASSLWGPGANVLTF. In DNA, the CDR3 is TGTGCCAGCAGTTTATGGGGTCCTGGGGCCAACGTCCTGACTTTC. The chain uses TRBV27 and TRBJ2-6; unclear D gene. Germline CDR1 is MNHEY and CDR2 is SMNVEV (reference sequence). Deletions cut 1 base from V and 2 bases from J, with 6 bases between. CDR3 length: 15 amino acids. The full variable domain, rest sourced from reference TRBV27 and TRBJ2-6, is EAQVTQNPRYLITVTGKKLTVTCSQNMNHEYMSWYRQDPGLGLRQIYYSMNVEVTDKGDVPEGYKVSRKEKRNFPLILESPSPNQTSLYFCASSLWGPGANVLTFGAGSRLTVL.

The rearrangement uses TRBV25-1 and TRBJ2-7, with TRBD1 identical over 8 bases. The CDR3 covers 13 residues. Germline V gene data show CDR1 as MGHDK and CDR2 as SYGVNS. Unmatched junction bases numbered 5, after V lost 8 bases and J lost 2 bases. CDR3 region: CASAGQEAYEQYF. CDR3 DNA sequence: TGTGCCAGCGCGGGACAGGAGGCCTACGAGCAGTACTTC.

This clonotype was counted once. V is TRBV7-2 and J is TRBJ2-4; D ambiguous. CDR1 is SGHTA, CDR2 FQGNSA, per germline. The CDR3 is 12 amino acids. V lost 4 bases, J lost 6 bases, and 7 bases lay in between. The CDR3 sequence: CASSSTPNIQYF. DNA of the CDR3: TGTGCCAGCAGCTCGACCCCAAACATTCAGTACTTC.

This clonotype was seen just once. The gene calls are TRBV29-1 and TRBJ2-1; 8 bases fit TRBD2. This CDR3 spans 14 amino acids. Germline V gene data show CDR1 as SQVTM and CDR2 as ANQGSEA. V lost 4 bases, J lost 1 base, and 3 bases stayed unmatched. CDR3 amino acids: CSVGGGRSYNEQFF. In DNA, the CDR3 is TGCAGCGTTGGGGGCGGGAGGTCCTACAATGAGCAGTTCTTC.

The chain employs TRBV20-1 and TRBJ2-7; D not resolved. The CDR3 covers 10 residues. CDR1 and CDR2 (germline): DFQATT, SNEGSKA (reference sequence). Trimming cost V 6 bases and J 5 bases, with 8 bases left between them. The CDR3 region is CSAVSNEQYF. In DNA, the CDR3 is TGCAGTGCGGTTTCTAACGAGCAGTACTTC.

In DNA, the CDR3 is TGTGCCAGCAGTCTAAATAGGAACACCGGGGAGCTGTTTTTT. Translation: CASSLNRNTGELFF. J is TRBJ2-2 and V is TRBV27, with no clear D. The CDR3 totals 14 residues. Per germline, CDR1 MNHEY and CDR2 SMNVEV (reference sequence). The germline V and J ends were trimmed by 5 bases and 1 base, with 8 bases remaining between them.

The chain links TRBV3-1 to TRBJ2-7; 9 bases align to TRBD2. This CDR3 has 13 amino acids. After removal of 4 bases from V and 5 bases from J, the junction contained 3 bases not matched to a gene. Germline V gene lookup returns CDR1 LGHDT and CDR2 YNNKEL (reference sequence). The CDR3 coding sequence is TGTGCCAGCAGCCGACTAGCGGCGGACGAGCAGTACTTC. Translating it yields CASSRLAADEQYF.

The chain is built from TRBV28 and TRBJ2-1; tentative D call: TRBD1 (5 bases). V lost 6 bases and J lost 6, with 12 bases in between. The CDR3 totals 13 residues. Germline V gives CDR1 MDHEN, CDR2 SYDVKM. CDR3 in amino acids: CASSSGIGNEQFF. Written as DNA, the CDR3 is TGTGCCAGCAGCTCAGGGATCGGCAATGAGCAGTTCTTC. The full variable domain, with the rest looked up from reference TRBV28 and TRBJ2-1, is DVKVTQSSRYLVKRTGEKVFLECVQDMDHENMFWYRQDPGLGLRLIYFSYDVKMKEKGDIPEGYSVSREKKERFSLILESASTNQTSMYLCASSSGIGNEQFFGPGTRLTVL.

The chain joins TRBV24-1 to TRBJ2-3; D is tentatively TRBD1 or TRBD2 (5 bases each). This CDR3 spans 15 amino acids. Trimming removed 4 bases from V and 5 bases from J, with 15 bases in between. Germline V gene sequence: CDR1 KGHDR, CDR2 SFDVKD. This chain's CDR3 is CATSDWRGVGDTQYF. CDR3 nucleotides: TGTGCCACCAGTGACTGGCGAGGGGTGGGAGATACGCAGTATTTT.

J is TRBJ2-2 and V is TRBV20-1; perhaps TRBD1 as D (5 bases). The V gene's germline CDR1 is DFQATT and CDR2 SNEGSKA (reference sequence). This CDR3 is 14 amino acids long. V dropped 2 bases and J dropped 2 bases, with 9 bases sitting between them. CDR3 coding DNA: TGCAGTGCTAGAAACAGGAGAAACACCGGGGAGCTGTTTTTT. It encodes CSARNRRNTGELFF.